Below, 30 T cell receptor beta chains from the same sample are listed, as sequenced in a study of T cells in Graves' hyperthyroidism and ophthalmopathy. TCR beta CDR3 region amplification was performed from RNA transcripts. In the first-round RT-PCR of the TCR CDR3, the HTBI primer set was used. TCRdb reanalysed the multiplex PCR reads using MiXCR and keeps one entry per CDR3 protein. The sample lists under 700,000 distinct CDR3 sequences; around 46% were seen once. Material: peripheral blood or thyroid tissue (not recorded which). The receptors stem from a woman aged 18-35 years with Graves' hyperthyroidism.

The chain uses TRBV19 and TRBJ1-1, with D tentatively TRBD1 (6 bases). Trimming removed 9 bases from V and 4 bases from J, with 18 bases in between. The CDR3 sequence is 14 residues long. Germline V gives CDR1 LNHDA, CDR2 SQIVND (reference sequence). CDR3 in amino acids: CASTPGGAGTEAFF. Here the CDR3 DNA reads TGTGCCAGCACCCCTGGGGGCGCGGGCACTGAAGCTTTCTTT. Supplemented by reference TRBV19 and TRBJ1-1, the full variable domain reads DGGITQSPKYLFRKEGQNVTLSCEQNLNHDAMYWYRQDPGQGLRLIYYSQIVNDFQKGDIAEGYSVSREKKESFPLTVTSAQKNPTAFYLCASTPGGAGTEAFFGQGTRLTVV.

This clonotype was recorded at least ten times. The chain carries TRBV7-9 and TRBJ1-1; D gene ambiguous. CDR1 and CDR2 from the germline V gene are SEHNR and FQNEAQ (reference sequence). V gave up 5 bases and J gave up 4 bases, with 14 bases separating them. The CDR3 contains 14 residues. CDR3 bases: TGTGCCAGCAGCCCGGATGGGGAGAGCACTGAAGCTTTCTTT. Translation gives CASSPDGESTEAFF.

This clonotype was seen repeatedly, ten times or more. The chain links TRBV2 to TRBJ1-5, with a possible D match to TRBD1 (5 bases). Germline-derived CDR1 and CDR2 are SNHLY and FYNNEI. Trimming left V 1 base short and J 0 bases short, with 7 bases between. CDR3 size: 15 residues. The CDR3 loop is CASSEGRDSNQPQHF. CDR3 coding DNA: TGTGCCAGCAGTGAAGGCAGGGATAGCAATCAGCCCCAGCATTTT.

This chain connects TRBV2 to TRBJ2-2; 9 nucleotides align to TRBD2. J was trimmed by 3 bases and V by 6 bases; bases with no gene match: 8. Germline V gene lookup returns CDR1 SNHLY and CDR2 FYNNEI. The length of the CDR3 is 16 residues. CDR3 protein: CASSPRLAGYTGELFF. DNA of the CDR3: TGTGCCAGCAGCCCGAGGCTAGCGGGATACACCGGGGAGCTGTTTTTT. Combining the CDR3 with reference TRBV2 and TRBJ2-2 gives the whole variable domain EPEVTQTPSHQVTQMGQEVILRCVPISNHLYFYWYRQILGQKVEFLVSFYNNEISEKSEIFDDQFSVERPDGSNFTLKIRSTKLEDSAMYFCASSPRLAGYTGELFFGEGSRLTVL.

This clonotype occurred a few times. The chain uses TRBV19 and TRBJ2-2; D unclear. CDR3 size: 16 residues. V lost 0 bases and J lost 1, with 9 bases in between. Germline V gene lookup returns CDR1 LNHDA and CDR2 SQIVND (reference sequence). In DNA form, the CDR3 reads TGTGCCAGTAGTATAGATCCCGACTGGAACACCGGGGAGCTGTTTTTT. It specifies CASSIDPDWNTGELFF.

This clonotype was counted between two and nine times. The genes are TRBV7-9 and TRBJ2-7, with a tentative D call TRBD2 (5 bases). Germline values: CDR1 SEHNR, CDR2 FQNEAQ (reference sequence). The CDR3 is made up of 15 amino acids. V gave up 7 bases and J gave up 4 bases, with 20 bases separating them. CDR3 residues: CASIYGRSGSYEQYF. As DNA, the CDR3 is TGTGCCAGCATCTATGGACGAAGCGGAAGTTACGAGCAGTACTTC.

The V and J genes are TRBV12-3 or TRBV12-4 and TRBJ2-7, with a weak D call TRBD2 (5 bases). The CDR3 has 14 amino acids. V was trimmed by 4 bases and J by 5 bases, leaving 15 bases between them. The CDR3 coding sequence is TGTGCCAGCAGTTACGGGGTGCGTGGAGACGAGCAGTACTTC. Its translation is CASSYGVRGDEQYF.

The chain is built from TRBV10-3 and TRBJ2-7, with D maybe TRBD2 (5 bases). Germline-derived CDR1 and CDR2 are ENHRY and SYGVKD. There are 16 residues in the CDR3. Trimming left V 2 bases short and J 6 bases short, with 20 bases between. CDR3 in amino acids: CAISEIKGDFGGEQYF. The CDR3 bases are TGTGCCATCAGTGAGATAAAGGGAGATTTTGGAGGCGAGCAGTACTTC.

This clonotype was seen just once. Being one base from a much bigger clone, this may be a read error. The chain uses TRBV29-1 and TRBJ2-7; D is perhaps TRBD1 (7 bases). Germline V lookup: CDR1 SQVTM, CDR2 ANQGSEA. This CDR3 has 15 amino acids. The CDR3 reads CGVLRGTARAGEQYF. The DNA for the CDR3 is TGCGGCGTTCTACGGGGGACAGCACGGGCAGGGGAGCAGTACTTC.

The CDR3 loop is CATSSWDGELFF. For the CDR3, the DNA is TGTGCCACCAGCAGCTGGGACGGGGAGCTGTTTTTT. The rearrangement links TRBV15 to TRBJ2-2, with D unresolved. CDR1 is LNHNV, CDR2 YYDKDF, per germline (reference sequence). The CDR3 covers 12 residues. V was shortened by 3 bases and J by 7 bases, with 6 bases between the two germline ends. The variable domain in full, with the rest retrieved from reference TRBV15 and TRBJ2-2, is DAMVIQNPRYQVTQFGKPVTLSCSQTLNHNVMYWYQQKSSQAPKLLFHYYDKDFNNEADTPDNFQSRRPNTSFCFLDIRSPGLGDTAMYLCATSSWDGELFFGEGSRLTVL.

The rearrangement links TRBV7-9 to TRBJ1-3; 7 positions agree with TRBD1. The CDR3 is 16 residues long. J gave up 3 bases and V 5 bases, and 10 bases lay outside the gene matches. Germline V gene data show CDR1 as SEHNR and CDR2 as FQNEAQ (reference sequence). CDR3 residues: CASSRRLTGLGNTIYF. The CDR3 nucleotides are TGTGCCAGCAGCCGACGTTTGACAGGGCTTGGAAACACCATATATTTT. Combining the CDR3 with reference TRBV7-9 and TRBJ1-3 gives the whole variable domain DTGVSQNPRHKITKRGQNVTFRCDPISEHNRLYWYRQTLGQGPEFLTYFQNEAQLEKSRLLSDRFSAERPKGSFSTLEIQRTEQGDSAMYLCASSRRLTGLGNTIYFGEGSWLTVV.

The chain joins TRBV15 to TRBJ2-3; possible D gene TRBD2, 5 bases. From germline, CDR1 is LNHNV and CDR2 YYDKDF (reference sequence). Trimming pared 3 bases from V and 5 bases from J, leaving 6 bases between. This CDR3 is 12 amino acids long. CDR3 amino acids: CATSRGRDTQYF. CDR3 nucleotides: TGTGCCACCAGCAGGGGGAGAGATACGCAGTATTTT.

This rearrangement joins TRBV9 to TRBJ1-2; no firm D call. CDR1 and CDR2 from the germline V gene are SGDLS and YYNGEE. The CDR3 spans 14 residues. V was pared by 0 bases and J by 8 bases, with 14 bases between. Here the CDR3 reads CASSVAPSFGGYTF. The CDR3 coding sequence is TGTGCCAGCAGCGTAGCCCCTAGCTTCGGCGGCTACACCTTC.

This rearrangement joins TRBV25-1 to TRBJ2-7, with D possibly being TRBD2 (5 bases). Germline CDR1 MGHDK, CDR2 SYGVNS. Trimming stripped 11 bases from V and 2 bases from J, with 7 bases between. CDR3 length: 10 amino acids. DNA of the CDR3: TGTGCCGGGAGAACCTACGAGCAGTACTTC. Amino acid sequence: CAGRTYEQYF.

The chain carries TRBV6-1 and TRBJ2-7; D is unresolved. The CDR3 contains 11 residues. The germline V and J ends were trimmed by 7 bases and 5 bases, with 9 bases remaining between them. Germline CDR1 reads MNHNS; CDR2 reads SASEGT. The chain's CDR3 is CASNSWDEQYF. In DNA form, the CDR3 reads TGTGCCAGCAACAGCTGGGACGAGCAGTACTTC.

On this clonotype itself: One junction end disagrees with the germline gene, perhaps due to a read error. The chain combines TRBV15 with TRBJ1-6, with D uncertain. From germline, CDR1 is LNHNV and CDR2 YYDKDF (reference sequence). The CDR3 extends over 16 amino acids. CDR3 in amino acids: CAASRDPDSYNSPLHF. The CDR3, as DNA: TGTGCCGCCAGCCGAGATCCGGATTCCTATAATTCACCCCTCCACTTT.

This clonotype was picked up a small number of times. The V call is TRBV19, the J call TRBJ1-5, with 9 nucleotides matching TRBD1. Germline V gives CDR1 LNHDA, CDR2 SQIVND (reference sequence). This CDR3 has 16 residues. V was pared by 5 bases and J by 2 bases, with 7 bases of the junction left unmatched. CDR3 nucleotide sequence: TGTGCCAGTAGTGATCTACAGGGGGCAGGCAATCAGCCCCAGCATTTT. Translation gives CASSDLQGAGNQPQHF.

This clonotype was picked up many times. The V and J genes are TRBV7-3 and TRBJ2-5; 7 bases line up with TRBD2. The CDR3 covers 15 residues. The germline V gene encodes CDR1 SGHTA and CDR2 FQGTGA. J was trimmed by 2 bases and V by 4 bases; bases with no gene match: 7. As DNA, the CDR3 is TGTGCCAGCAGCTCGCTAGCGGAAGGGCAAGAGACCCAGTACTTC. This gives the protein CASSSLAEGQETQYF.

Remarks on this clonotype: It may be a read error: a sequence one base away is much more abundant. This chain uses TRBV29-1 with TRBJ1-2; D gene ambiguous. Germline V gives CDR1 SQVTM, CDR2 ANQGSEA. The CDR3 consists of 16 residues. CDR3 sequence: CSVESRTGRTDYGDTF. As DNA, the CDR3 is TGCAGCGTTGAATCGCGGACGGGGAGGACCGACTATGGCGACACCTTC.

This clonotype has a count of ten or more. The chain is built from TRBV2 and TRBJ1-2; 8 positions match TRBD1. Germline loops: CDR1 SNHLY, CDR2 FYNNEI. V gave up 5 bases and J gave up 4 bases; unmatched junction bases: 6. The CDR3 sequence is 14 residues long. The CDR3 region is CASSHGQGGYGYTF. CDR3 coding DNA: TGTGCCAGCAGTCATGGACAGGGAGGCTATGGCTACACCTTC.

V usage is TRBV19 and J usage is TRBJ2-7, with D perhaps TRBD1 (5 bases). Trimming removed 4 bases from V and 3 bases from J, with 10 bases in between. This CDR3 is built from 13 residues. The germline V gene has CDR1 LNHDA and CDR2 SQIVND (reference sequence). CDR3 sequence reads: CASSTGPLYEQYF. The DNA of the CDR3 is TGTGCCAGTAGTACAGGGCCACTCTACGAGCAGTACTTC.

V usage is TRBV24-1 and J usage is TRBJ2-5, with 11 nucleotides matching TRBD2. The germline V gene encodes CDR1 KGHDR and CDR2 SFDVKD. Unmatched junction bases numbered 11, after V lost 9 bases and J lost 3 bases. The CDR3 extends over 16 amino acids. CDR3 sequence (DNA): TGTGCCACCTCCCCGATGGGGACTAGCGGTAAAGAGACCCAGTACTTC. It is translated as CATSPMGTSGKETQYF.

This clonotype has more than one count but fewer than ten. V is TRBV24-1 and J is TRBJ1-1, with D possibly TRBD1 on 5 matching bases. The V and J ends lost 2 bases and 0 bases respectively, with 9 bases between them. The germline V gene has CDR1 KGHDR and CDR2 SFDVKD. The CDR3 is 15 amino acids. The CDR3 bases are TGTGCCACCAGTGATTCAGGGACTCTGAACACTGAAGCTTTCTTT. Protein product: CATSDSGTLNTEAFF.

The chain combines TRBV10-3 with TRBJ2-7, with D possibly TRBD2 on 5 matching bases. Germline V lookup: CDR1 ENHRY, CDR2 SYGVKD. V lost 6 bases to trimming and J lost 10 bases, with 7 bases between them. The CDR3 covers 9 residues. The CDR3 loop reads CAISPGQYF. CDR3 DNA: TGTGCCATCAGCCCGGGACAGTACTTC.

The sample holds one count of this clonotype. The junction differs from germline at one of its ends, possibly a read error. CDR3 loop: CASSHLGGEQYF. The CDR3 bases are TGCGCCAGCAGCCATTTAGGGGGCGAGCAGTACTTC. The V call is TRBV7-9, the J call TRBJ2-7, with D possibly matching TRBD1 (6 bases). CDR3 length: 12 amino acids. CDR1 and CDR2 from the germline V gene are SEHNR and FQNEAQ (reference sequence).

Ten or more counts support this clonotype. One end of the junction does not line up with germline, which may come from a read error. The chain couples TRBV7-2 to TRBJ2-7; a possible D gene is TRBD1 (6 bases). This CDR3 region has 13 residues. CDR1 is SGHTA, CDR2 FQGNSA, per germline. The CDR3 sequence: CASSLDPTGQRRF. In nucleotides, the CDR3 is TGTGCCAGCAGCTTAGACCCGACAGGACAAAGGCGCTTC.

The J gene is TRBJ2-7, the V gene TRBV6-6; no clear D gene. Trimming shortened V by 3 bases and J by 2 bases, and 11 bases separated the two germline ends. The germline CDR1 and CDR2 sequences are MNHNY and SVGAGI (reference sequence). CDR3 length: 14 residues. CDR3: CASSYLQNTYEQYF. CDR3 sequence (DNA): TGTGCCAGCAGTTATCTACAGAACACCTACGAGCAGTACTTC.

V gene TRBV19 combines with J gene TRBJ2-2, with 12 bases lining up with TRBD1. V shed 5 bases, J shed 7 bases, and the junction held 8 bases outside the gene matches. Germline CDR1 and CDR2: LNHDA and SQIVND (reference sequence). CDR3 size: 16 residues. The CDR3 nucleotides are TGTGCCAGTAGTCGACCGGGACAGGGGGCAGTCGGGGAGCTGTTTTTT. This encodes CASSRPGQGAVGELFF.

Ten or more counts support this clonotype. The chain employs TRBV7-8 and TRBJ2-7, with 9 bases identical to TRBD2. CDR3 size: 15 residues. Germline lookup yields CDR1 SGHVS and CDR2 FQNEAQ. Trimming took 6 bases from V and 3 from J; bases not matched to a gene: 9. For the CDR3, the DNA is TGTGCCAGCAGACCGGGACTAGCATCTGGCTACGAGCAGTACTTC. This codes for CASRPGLASGYEQYF.

The CDR3: CASSTGQGTTGELFF. In DNA, the CDR3 is TGTGCCAGTAGTACAGGACAGGGGACAACCGGGGAGCTGTTTTTT. This rearrangement joins TRBV19 to TRBJ2-2; TRBD1 agrees at 9 bases. The CDR3 is 15 amino acids. Germline V gene sequence: CDR1 LNHDA, CDR2 SQIVND (reference sequence). V was clipped by 4 bases and J by 5 bases; unmatched bases: 5.